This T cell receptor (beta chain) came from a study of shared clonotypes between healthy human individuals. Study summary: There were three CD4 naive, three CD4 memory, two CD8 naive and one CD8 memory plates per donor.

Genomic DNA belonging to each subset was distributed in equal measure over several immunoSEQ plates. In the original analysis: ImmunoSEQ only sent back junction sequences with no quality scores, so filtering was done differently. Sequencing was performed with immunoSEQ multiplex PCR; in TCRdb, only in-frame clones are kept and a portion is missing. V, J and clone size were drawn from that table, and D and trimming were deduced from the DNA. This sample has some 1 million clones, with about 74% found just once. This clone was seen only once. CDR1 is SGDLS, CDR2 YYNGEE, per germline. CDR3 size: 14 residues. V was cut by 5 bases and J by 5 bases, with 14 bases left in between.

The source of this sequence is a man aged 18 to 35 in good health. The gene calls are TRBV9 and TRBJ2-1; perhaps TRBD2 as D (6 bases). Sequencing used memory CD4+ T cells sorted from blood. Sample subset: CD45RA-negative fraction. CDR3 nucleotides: TGTGCCAGCAGAAGACTAGGAACCCACAATGAGCAGTTCTTC. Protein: CASRRLGTHNEQFF.